The next 18 T cell receptor beta chains were all read from a single sample in a study of blood T cell repertoires in COVID-19. TCRdb's copy holds only in-frame clones and misses some; the assay was immunoSEQ multiplex PCR. The sample lists about 250,000 clones; roughly 87% were seen once. The sample taken for sequencing was peripheral blood. These receptors originate from a young man with active or convalescent COVID-19.

The J gene is TRBJ1-1, the V gene TRBV5-4; TRBD1 might be the D (5 bases). This CDR3 has 16 amino acids. Germline V lookup: CDR1 SGHNT, CDR2 YYREEE (reference sequence). Deletions cut 0 bases from V and 5 bases from J, with 17 bases between. The CDR3 reads CASSLEPRDAGTEAFF. CDR3 coding DNA: TGTGCCAGCAGCTTGGAACCCAGGGACGCGGGGACTGAAGCTTTCTTT.

This clone was detected only once. This rearrangement joins TRBV11-2 to TRBJ2-1; 9 bases match TRBD2. Germline CDR1 SGHAT, CDR2 FQNNGV. The CDR3 spans 17 residues. With V trimmed by 1 base and J by 1 base, 5 bases remained unmatched. CDR3 DNA sequence: TGTGCCAGCAGCTTAGTCGCGGGGGGGCGTTCCTACAATGAGCAGTTCTTC. It codes for CASSLVAGGRSYNEQFF.

This clone showed up just a few times. The chain joins TRBV9 to TRBJ1-3; the D gene is possibly TRBD1 (6 bases). Trimming shortened V by 4 bases and J by 4 bases, and 12 bases separated the two germline ends. Germline assignment: CDR1 SGDLS and CDR2 YYNGEE. This CDR3 region has 14 residues. The CDR3 region has the DNA TGTGCCAGCAGCAGTCCCGGGACAGGAAACACCATATATTTT. Protein sequence: CASSSPGTGNTIYF.

The chain combines TRBV5-6 with TRBJ2-5, with TRBD1 identical over 8 bases. V shed 3 bases, J shed 2 bases, and the junction held 6 bases outside the gene matches. Germline CDR1 SGHDT, CDR2 YYEEEE. CDR3 size: 15 residues. CDR3 residues: CASSSTGAGQETQYF. The CDR3 nucleotides are TGTGCCAGCAGCTCGACAGGGGCAGGGCAAGAGACCCAGTACTTC.

The chain combines TRBV9 with TRBJ2-1; 10 bases align to TRBD2. The CDR3 has 17 residues. V gave up 0 bases and J gave up 6 bases; unmatched junction bases: 9. The V gene's germline CDR1 is SGDLS and CDR2 YYNGEE. Here the CDR3 reads CASSVASGGLPTNEQFF. For the CDR3, the DNA is TGTGCCAGCAGCGTAGCTAGCGGGGGATTACCGACCAATGAGCAGTTCTTC.

This clone came up once. The V and J genes are TRBV3-1 (or the pseudogene TRBV3-2) and TRBJ2-1; TRBD1 aligns across 8 bases. The CDR3 has 14 amino acids. Per the germline V gene, CDR1 is LGHDT and CDR2 is YNNKEL (reference sequence). Unmatched junction bases numbered 8, after V lost 5 bases and J lost 8 bases. In DNA, the CDR3 is TGTGCCAGCAGCAGGACAGGGTTGAAGGATGAGCAGTTCTTC. Protein sequence: CASSRTGLKDEQFF.

The chain joins TRBV6-5 to TRBJ1-2; the match to TRBD1 covers 7 bases. Per germline, CDR1 MNHEY and CDR2 SVGAGI. Trimming at V came to 2 bases and at J to 6 bases, leaving 3 bases not matched to a gene. This CDR3 spans 13 amino acids. CDR3 sequence: CASSYRQGHGYTF. The DNA of the CDR3 is TGTGCCAGCAGTTACAGACAGGGCCATGGCTACACCTTC.

The chain uses TRBV9 and TRBJ2-1; 8 bases align to TRBD2. The CDR3 is 16 amino acids. The germline V gene encodes CDR1 SGDLS and CDR2 YYNGEE. J was trimmed by 7 bases and V by 2 bases; bases with no gene match: 11. CDR3 loop: CASSVGGLAQLNEQFF. The CDR3 DNA reads as TGTGCCAGCAGCGTGGGAGGACTAGCCCAATTGAATGAGCAGTTCTTC. Together with reference TRBV9 and TRBJ2-1, the CDR3 gives the full variable domain: DSGVTQTPKHLITATGQRVTLRCSPRSGDLSVYWYQQSLDQGLQFLIQYYNGEERAKGNILERFSAQQFPDLHSELNLSSLELGDSALYFCASSVGGLAQLNEQFFGPGTRLTVL.

The V and J genes are TRBV2 and TRBJ1-4; no clear D gene. Trimming pared 4 bases from V and 8 bases from J, leaving 11 bases between. CDR3 length: 13 residues. Germline V gene data show CDR1 as SNHLY and CDR2 as FYNNEI. The CDR3 is CASSGPSGEKLFF. Here the CDR3 DNA reads TGTGCCAGCAGTGGGCCTTCGGGAGAAAAACTGTTTTTT.

For the CDR3, the DNA is TGTGCCTGGGAGTGTGGGGGGAAATTTAGCAATCAGCCCCAGCATTTT. This sequence encodes CAWECGGKFSNQPQHF. The gene calls are TRBV30 and TRBJ1-5, with D possibly being TRBD1 (5 bases). This CDR3 comprises 16 residues. Germline loops: CDR1 GTSNPN, CDR2 SVGIG (reference sequence). V gave up 5 bases and J gave up 0 bases, with 17 bases separating them.

The V and J genes are TRBV12-5 and TRBJ1-4; TRBD1 agrees at 9 bases. The length of the CDR3 is 14 residues. V shed 5 bases, J shed 7 bases, and the junction held 5 bases outside the gene matches. Germline V gives CDR1 LGHNT, CDR2 FRNRAP. The CDR3, as DNA: TGTGCTAGTGGTCCGGGACAGGGTGGTGAAAAACTGTTTTTT. Encoded protein: CASGPGQGGEKLFF.

This chain connects TRBV6-2 or TRBV6-3 to TRBJ2-7, with 9 bases aligning to TRBD2. This CDR3 comprises 18 residues. Germline CDR1 MNHEY, CDR2 SVGEGT. The J segment lost 2 bases and the V segment lost 2 bases, leaving 13 bases of the junction unmatched. The chain's CDR3 is CASSYDPAGGPRTYEQYF. For the CDR3, the DNA is TGTGCCAGCAGTTACGACCCAGCGGGAGGCCCCCGAACCTACGAGCAGTACTTC.

In this sample, this clone turned up once. This chain links TRBV7-9 with TRBJ1-1; D perhaps matches TRBD1 (5 bases). V was clipped by 1 base and J by 11 bases, with 20 bases between them. CDR1 and CDR2 from the germline V gene are SEHNR and FQNEAQ (reference sequence). The CDR3 contains 15 residues. DNA for the CDR3: TGTGCCAGCAGCTTAGGAGTGGGGCAGGGTTTTGGGGCTTTCTTT. Its translation is CASSLGVGQGFGAFF.

This rearrangement joins TRBV7-9 to TRBJ1-3; TRBD1 matches 7 bases. This CDR3 spans 16 amino acids. V gave up 5 bases and J gave up 2 bases; unmatched junction bases: 9. In germline, CDR1 is SEHNR, CDR2 FQNEAQ (reference sequence). CDR3 in DNA: TGTGCCAGCAGCCCACTGGTAGGGGGCCCTGGAAACACCATATATTTT. It specifies CASSPLVGGPGNTIYF.

This clone turned up a few times. The V call is TRBV5-1, the J call TRBJ1-4; D call uncertain. CDR1 and CDR2 (germline): SGHRS, YFSETQ. This CDR3 has 15 residues. V lost 1 base and J lost 3, with 10 bases in between. CDR3 coding DNA: TGCGCCAGCAGCTTGATATCCGGGTCTAATGAAAAACTGTTTTTT. Translated: CASSLISGSNEKLFF.

The V and J genes are TRBV7-3 and TRBJ2-1, with D possibly matching TRBD2 (6 bases). Trimming cost V 0 bases and J 4 bases, with 13 bases left between them. The CDR3 spans 16 residues. The germline V gene encodes CDR1 SGHTA and CDR2 FQGTGA. This CDR3 reads CASSLTPRDSYNEQFF. In nucleotides, the CDR3 is TGTGCCAGCAGCTTAACGCCTCGGGACTCATACAATGAGCAGTTCTTC. Based on the CDR3 plus reference TRBV7-3 and TRBJ2-1, the full variable domain is GAGVSQTPSNKVTEKGKYVELRCDPISGHTALYWYRQSLGQGPEFLIYFQGTGAADDSGLPNDRFFAVRPEGSVSTLKIQRTERGDSAVYLCASSLTPRDSYNEQFFGPGTRLTVL.

The chain has TRBV29-1 and TRBJ2-2; 8 bases are shared with TRBD1. Germline V lookup: CDR1 SQVTM, CDR2 ANQGSEA. The CDR3 extends over 14 amino acids. With 3 bases clipped from V and 4 bases from J, the junction kept 4 bases outside the gene matches. CDR3 sequence: CSVEGRGRTGELFF. DNA of the CDR3: TGCAGCGTTGAGGGCAGGGGGCGCACCGGGGAGCTGTTTTTT.

This clone occurred once. The CDR3 spells CASAGTGGPNTEAFF. CDR3 in DNA: TGTGCCAGTGCCGGGACAGGGGGGCCGAACACTGAAGCTTTCTTT. The chain joins TRBV7-3 to TRBJ1-1; TRBD1 aligns across 11 bases. CDR1 is SGHTA and CDR2 is FQGTGA in the germline V gene. This CDR3 spans 15 amino acids. V shed 9 bases and J 1 base; nucleotides not matched to a gene: 7.